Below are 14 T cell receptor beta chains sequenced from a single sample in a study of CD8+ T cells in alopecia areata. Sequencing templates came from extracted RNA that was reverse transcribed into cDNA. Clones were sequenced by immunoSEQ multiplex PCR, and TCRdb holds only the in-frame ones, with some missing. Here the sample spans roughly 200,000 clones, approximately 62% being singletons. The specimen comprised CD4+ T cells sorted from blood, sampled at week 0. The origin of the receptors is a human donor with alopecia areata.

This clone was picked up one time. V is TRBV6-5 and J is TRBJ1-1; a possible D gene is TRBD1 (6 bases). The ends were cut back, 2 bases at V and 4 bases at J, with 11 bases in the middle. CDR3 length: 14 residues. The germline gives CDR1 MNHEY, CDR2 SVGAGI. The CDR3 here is CASSYPGGGTEAFF. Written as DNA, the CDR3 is TGTGCCAGCAGTTACCCGGGGGGCGGCACTGAAGCTTTCTTT.

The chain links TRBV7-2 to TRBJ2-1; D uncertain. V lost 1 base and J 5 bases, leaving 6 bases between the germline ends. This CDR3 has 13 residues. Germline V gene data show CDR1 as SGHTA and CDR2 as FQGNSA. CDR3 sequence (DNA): TGTGCCAGCAGCTTAGGGGCCAACAATGAGCAGTTCTTC. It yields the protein CASSLGANNEQFF.

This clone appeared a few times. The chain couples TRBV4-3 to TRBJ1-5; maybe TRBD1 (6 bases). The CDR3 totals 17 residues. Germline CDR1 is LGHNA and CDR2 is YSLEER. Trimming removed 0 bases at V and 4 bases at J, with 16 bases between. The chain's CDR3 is CASSQDLQGNWNQPQHF. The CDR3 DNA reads TGCGCCAGCAGCCAAGATTTACAGGGAAATTGGAATCAGCCCCAGCATTTT.

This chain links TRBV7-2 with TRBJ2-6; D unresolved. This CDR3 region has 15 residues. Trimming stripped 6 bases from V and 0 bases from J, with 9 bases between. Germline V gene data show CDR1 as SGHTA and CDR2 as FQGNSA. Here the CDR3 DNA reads TGTGCCAGCAGGATGCTGAACTCTGGGGCCAACGTCCTGACTTTC. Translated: CASRMLNSGANVLTF.

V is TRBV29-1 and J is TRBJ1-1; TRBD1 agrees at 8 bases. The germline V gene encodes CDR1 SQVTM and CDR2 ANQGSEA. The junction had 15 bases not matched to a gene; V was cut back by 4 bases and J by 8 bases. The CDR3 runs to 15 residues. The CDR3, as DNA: TGCAGCGTTGCGGTGACAGGGGCTATGGCGCTGGAAGCTTTCTTT. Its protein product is CSVAVTGAMALEAFF.

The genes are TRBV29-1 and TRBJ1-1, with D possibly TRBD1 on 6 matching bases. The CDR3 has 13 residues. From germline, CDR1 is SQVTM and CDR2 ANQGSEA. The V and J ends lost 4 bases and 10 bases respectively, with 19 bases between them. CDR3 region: CSVGGGGPLGAFF. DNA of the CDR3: TGCAGCGTTGGCGGAGGGGGGCCGTTGGGAGCTTTCTTT.

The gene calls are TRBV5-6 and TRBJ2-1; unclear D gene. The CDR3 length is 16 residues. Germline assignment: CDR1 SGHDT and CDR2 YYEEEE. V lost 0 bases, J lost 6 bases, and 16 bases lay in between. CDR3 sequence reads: CASSLGYGSELNEQFF. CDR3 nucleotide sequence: TGTGCCAGCAGCTTGGGTTACGGGTCGGAACTCAATGAGCAGTTCTTC.

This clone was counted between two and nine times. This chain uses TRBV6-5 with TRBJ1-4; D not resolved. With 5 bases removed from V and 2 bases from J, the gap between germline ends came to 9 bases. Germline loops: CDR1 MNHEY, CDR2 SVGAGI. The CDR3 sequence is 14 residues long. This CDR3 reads CASSERQTNEKLFF. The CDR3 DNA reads TGTGCCAGCAGTGAACGGCAGACTAATGAAAAACTGTTTTTT.

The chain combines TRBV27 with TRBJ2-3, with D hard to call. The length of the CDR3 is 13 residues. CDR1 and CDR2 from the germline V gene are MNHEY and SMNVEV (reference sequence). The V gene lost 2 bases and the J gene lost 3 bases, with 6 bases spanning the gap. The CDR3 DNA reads TGTGCCAGCAGTTTACGGCGGACAGATACGCAGTATTTT. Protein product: CASSLRRTDTQYF.

DNA for the CDR3: TGCAGCGTTGGTCGGGACAGTTCAAATGAAAAACTGTTTTTT. Its protein is CSVGRDSSNEKLFF. The V call is TRBV29-1, the J call TRBJ1-4, with 7 positions matching TRBD1. Germline V lookup: CDR1 SQVTM, CDR2 ANQGSEA. The CDR3 has 14 amino acids. V gave up 4 bases and J gave up 5 bases; unmatched junction bases: 7. The complete variable domain, with remaining parts taken from reference TRBV29-1 and TRBJ1-4, reads SAVISQKPSRDICQRGTSLTIQCQVDSQVTMMFWYRQQPGQSLTLIATANQGSEATYESGFVIDKFPISRPNLTFSTLTVSNMSPEDSSIYLCSVGRDSSNEKLFFGSGTQLSVL.

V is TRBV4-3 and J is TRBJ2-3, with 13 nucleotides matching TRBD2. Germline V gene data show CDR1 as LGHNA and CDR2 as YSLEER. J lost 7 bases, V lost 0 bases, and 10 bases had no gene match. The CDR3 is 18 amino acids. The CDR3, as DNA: TGCGCCAGCAGCCAAGATACCCCTACTAGCGGGGGGGGGAATACGCAGTATTTT. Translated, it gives CASSQDTPTSGGGNTQYF.

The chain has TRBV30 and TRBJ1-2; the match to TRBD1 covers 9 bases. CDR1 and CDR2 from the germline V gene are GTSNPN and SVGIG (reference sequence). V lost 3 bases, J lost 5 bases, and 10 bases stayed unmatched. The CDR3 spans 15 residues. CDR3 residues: CAWSDTGTGPYGYTF. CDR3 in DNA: TGTGCCTGGAGCGACACCGGGACAGGGCCTTATGGCTACACCTTC.

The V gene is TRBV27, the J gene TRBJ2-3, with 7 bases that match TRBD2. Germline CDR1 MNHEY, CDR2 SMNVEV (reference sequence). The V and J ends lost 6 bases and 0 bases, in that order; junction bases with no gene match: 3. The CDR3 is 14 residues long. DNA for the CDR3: TGTGCCAGCAGCCGACTAGCTAGCACAGATACGCAGTATTTT. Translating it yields CASSRLASTDTQYF.

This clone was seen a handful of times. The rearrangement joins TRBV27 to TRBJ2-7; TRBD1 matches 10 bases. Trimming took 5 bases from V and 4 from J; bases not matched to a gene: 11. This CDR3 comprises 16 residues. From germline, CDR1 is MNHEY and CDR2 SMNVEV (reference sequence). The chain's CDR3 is CASSTRQGALIYEQYF. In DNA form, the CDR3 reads TGTGCCAGCAGTACTAGACAGGGGGCCCTTATTTACGAGCAGTACTTC.